The clone carrying this T cell receptor beta chain is termed medium-sized. Time point given: blood at routine non-recurrence follow-up after resection. TCRdb passed the 5' RACE reads through MiXCR, listing each CDR3 protein once. The sample has around 20,000 distinct CDR3 sequences, 7% to 10% seen once. The source of the sample is a study of spatial heterogeneity in lung cancer. V shed 1 base and J 4 bases; nucleotides not matched to a gene: 7. Germline lookup yields CDR1 MDHEN and CDR2 SYDVKM. The CDR3 runs 16 residues. This specimen was PBMCs, taken at follow-up. V is TRBV28 and J is TRBJ2-1; 7 bases line up with TRBD2. The TCR originated in a male donor with early-stage non-small cell lung cancer. CDR3 in DNA: TGTGCCAGCAGTTTATCGGGGGAGGGCCGGTACAATGAGCAGTTCTTC. Translating gives CASSLSGEGRYNEQFF.